The T cell receptor beta chain under discussion was sequenced for a study of T cells in Graves' hyperthyroidism and ophthalmopathy. It was RNA transcripts that yielded the amplified TCR beta CDR3 regions. The HTBI primer set served for first-round RT-PCR of the TCR CDR3. MiXCR was run by TCRdb on the multiplex PCR reads, yielding one entry per CDR3 protein. The table has a few hundred thousand distinct CDR3 sequences, about 14% seen once. This clonotype appeared many times. The CDR3 spans 16 residues. V gave up 5 bases and J gave up 9 bases; unmatched junction bases: 13. Germline V gives CDR1 SGHNT, CDR2 YENEEA. Ophthalmopathy patients had moderate-to-severe active disease, CAS ≥3, NOSPECS ≥4, and disease duration under 3 months.

This rearrangement joins TRBV11-3 to TRBJ1-6, with 7 bases aligning to TRBD1. Sequencing was performed on blood. The sequence was obtained from a woman in her 30s with Graves' ophthalmopathy. CDR3 region: CASSIQTGSYGSPLHF. DNA for the CDR3: TGTGCCAGCAGCATCCAGACAGGGAGTTACGGTTCACCCCTCCACTTT.